This T cell receptor (beta chain) derives from a study of CD8+CD57+ T cells in acquired aplastic anemia. Genomic DNA provided the template from which TCR beta VDJ and CDR3 profiles were obtained. TCRdb processed the reads anew with MiXCR; each CDR3 protein has one entry. There are tens of thousands of distinct CDR3 sequences in the sample; around 76% occur only once, and over 20% lies in the top ten. The sequenced sample was sorted CD4+, CD8+, or CD8+CD57+ T cells (not recorded which) from PBMCs. This sequence originates from a human donor in good health, serving as a control.

This CDR3 reads CATSAGLMTEAFF. As DNA, the CDR3 is TGTGCCACCAGTGCAGGGTTGATGACTGAAGCTTTCTTT. V usage is TRBV24-1 and J usage is TRBJ1-1; perhaps TRBD1 as D (5 bases). The CDR3 covers 13 residues. V lost 5 bases and J 5 bases, leaving 11 bases between the germline ends. Looked up from germline, CDR1 is KGHDR and CDR2 is SFDVKD.